This TCR beta chain came from a study of blood T cell repertoires in COVID-19. Notes on this clone: Other DNA sequences in this sample translate to the same CDR3.

V was trimmed by 5 bases and J by 5 bases, leaving 12 bases between them. The CDR3 spans 13 residues. Only in-frame clones appear in the TCRdb table, and some are missing; sequencing was by immunoSEQ multiplex PCR. The table has a few hundred thousand clones, around 80% seen once. The chain carries TRBV12-3 or TRBV12-4 and TRBJ2-5; D ambiguous. This clonotype originated in a man under 40 with acute COVID-19. Specimen: PBMCs or T cells enriched from blood (not recorded which). CDR3 bases: TGTGCCAGCAGTCCCTCCTTGAGGGAGACCCAGTACTTC. Translation: CASSPSLRETQYF.